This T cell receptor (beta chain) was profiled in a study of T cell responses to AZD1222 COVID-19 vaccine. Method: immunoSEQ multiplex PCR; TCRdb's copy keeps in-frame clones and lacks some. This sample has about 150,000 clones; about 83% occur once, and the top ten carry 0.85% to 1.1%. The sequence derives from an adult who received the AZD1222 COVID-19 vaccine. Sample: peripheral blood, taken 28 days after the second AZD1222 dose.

CDR3 in amino acids: CASGFTSTGPQAAEAFF. For the CDR3, the DNA is TGTGCTAGTGGTTTCACTAGTACGGGCCCCCAGGCGGCTGAAGCTTTCTTT. The J gene is TRBJ1-1, the V gene TRBV12-5; D unresolved. Trimming removed 3 bases at V and 6 bases at J, with 23 bases between. The CDR3 is 17 residues long. The germline CDR1 and CDR2 sequences are LGHNT and FRNRAP.